The 12 T cell receptor beta chains presented below share a single source sample, sequenced in a study of cytomegalovirus exposure and HLA in healthy donors (TCRdb year 2017). Receptor amplification or capture employed the immunoSEQ multiplex PCR assay. A mixture of 60 forward primers for TCR Vbeta segments and 13 reverse primers for TCR Jbeta segments was used in the multiplex PCR. This is the immuneACCESS table as TCRdb keeps it, with only in-frame sequences that have V and J called. A part of the clones is gone; compared with another copy, unresolved V genes explain less than half, and the rest is unexplained. Recorded for this sample are approximately 110,000 clones; roughly 82% of them occurred a single time. The ten largest account for 3.7% of the sample. Sequencing input: PBMCs. These receptors came from a human donor in good health.

In this sample, this clone turned up once. The gene calls are TRBV15 and TRBJ1-1; D remains unclear. This CDR3 comprises 15 residues. Germline-derived CDR1 and CDR2 are LNHNV and YYDKDF (reference sequence). Deletions cut 0 bases from V and 0 bases from J, with 8 bases between. This chain's CDR3 is CATSRDQILNTEAFF. The CDR3 coding sequence is TGTGCCACCAGCAGAGATCAGATTTTGAACACTGAAGCTTTCTTT.

The V gene is TRBV5-6, the J gene TRBJ1-2, with 7 bases fitting TRBD1. This CDR3 is 14 amino acids long. CDR1 is SGHDT, CDR2 YYEEEE, per germline. With 0 bases clipped from V and 6 bases from J, the junction kept 5 bases outside the gene matches. The CDR3 DNA sequence: TGTGCCAGCAGCTTGGGACAGGGCCCGGATGGCTACACCTTC. As protein: CASSLGQGPDGYTF.

The V and J genes are TRBV5-4 and TRBJ2-3, with TRBD1 as a possible D gene (8 bases). CDR3 length: 16 residues. The germline V and J ends were trimmed by 2 bases and 4 bases, with 17 bases remaining between them. Germline-derived CDR1 and CDR2 are SGHNT and YYREEE (reference sequence). CDR3 protein: CASSFERDRLPDTQYF. The CDR3 DNA reads as TGTGCCAGCAGCTTCGAGCGGGACAGGCTACCAGATACGCAGTATTTT.

This chain connects TRBV7-9 to TRBJ2-5, with a weak D call TRBD2 (5 bases). Judging by the DNA end, TRBJ2-7 fits better; the J call may be wrong. The CDR3 consists of 15 residues. Germline loops: CDR1 SEHNR, CDR2 FQNEAQ (reference sequence). CDR3 DNA: TGTGCCAGCAGCTTAGCTAGCGTTGCCTCCTACGAGCAGTACTTC. This gives the protein CASSLASVASYEQYF.

This clone appeared a few times. CDR3 region: CASSLGRQPTGELFF. CDR3 DNA sequence: TGCGCCAGCAGCTTGGGGAGACAGCCCACCGGGGAGCTGTTTTTT. The genes are TRBV5-1 and TRBJ2-2, with D perhaps matching TRBD1 (5 bases). The CDR3 runs to 15 residues. From germline, CDR1 is SGHRS and CDR2 YFSETQ. The V end was cut by 0 bases, the J end by 4 bases, with 10 bases between.

This clone was observed a single time. The chain is built from TRBV28 and TRBJ2-1; no reliable D call. CDR1 and CDR2 (germline): MDHEN, SYDVKM. V dropped 4 bases and J dropped 7 bases, with 11 bases sitting between them. This CDR3 spans 13 amino acids. The CDR3 loop is CASSSYSFNEQFF. The CDR3 coding sequence is TGTGCCAGCAGTTCCTACAGTTTTAATGAGCAGTTCTTC.

The genes are TRBV5-1 and TRBJ2-3; 9 positions agree with TRBD1. With V trimmed by 4 bases and J by 4 bases, 10 bases remained unmatched. Germline-derived CDR1 and CDR2 are SGHRS and YFSETQ. The CDR3 is made up of 16 amino acids. CDR3 amino acids: CASSSAGTGRPDTQYF. CDR3 DNA: TGCGCCAGCAGCAGTGCCGGGACAGGGCGACCAGATACGCAGTATTTT. Using reference TRBV5-1 and TRBJ2-3 for the parts outside the CDR3, the full variable domain is KAGVTQTPRYLIKTRGQQVTLSCSPISGHRSVSWYQQTPGQGLQFLFEYFSETQRNKGNFPGRFSGRQFSNSRSEMNVSTLELGDSALYLCASSSAGTGRPDTQYFGPGTRLTVL.

This CDR3 reads CASSPLGNTIYF. In DNA, the CDR3 is TGTGCCAGCAGTCCCCTTGGAAACACCATATATTTT. The chain carries TRBV25-1 and TRBJ1-3; D unresolved. This CDR3 spans 12 amino acids. Germline values: CDR1 MGHDK, CDR2 SYGVNS. Trimming removed 5 bases from V and 3 bases from J, with 5 bases in between.

This chain links TRBV5-1 with TRBJ1-4; 7 positions match TRBD1. V was clipped by 4 bases and J by 8 bases; unmatched bases: 8. Germline lookup yields CDR1 SGHRS and CDR2 YFSETQ. CDR3 length: 14 amino acids. The CDR3 nucleotides are TGCGCCAGCAGCAGGCGGGACAGAGGGGAAAAACTGTTTTTT. Protein: CASSRRDRGEKLFF. Based on the CDR3 plus reference TRBV5-1 and TRBJ1-4, the full variable domain is KAGVTQTPRYLIKTRGQQVTLSCSPISGHRSVSWYQQTPGQGLQFLFEYFSETQRNKGNFPGRFSGRQFSNSRSEMNVSTLELGDSALYLCASSRRDRGEKLFFGSGTQLSVL.

This clone has more than one count but fewer than ten. The rearrangement links TRBV21-1 to TRBJ2-1; the table assigns TRBD2, which was not confirmed against the DNA. TRBV21-1 is a pseudogene segment. There are 17 residues in the CDR3. In DNA form, the CDR3 reads TGTGCCAGCAGCACAAGGACTAGCGGGAGATGTTCCGGTGAGCAGTTCTTC. This codes for CASSTRTSGRCSGEQFF.

V and J are TRBV2 and TRBJ2-5; weak D call: TRBD1 (5 bases). The J call may not be correct, given that the DNA end is closer to TRBJ2-7. This CDR3 is 13 amino acids long. Per the germline V gene, CDR1 is SNHLY and CDR2 is FYNNEI. The CDR3 sequence: CASRPQGSYEQYF. CDR3 coding DNA: TGTGCCAGCAGACCTCAGGGTTCCTACGAGCAGTACTTC.

The genes are TRBV6-5 and TRBJ1-1, with D perhaps TRBD1 (6 bases). This CDR3 comprises 15 residues. Germline loops: CDR1 MNHEY, CDR2 SVGAGI. The V and J ends lost 2 bases and 3 bases respectively, with 13 bases between them. The DNA of the CDR3 is TGTGCCAGCAGTTACAGGACAGCTACGGACACTGAAGCTTTCTTT. It is translated as CASSYRTATDTEAFF.